These 9 T cell receptor beta chains came from one sample sequenced in a study of technical replicates of blood from several donors. The protocol was immunoSEQ multiplex PCR, while the TCRdb copy is restricted to in-frame clones and leaves out a portion. Among tens of thousands of clones listed, 85% to 95% were seen once. The sequencing sample was made of T cells isolated from PBMCs. Receptors originate from a human donor in good health.

V usage is TRBV28 and J usage is TRBJ2-2; 8 positions agree with TRBD2. V trimming: 6 bases; J trimming: 4 bases; junction bases outside the gene matches: 19. The germline V gene encodes CDR1 MDHEN and CDR2 SYDVKM. The CDR3 has 19 residues. In DNA, the CDR3 is TGTGCCAGCAGCTCTGCCCCATTTAGCGGGGAAGAAGGCACCGGGGAGCTGTTTTTT. This sequence encodes CASSSAPFSGEEGTGELFF.

The CDR3 here is CASSFSGWDTEAFF. DNA for the CDR3: TGTGCCAGCAGCTTCTCAGGTTGGGACACTGAAGCTTTCTTT. The chain links TRBV7-8 to TRBJ1-1, with D unresolved. V was shortened by 3 bases and J by 3 bases, with 11 bases between the two germline ends. Germline CDR1 reads SGHVS; CDR2 reads FQNEAQ. The CDR3 is made up of 14 amino acids.

CDR3 DNA sequence: TGTGCCAGCAGTTACAGGCCCAGGGACTACGAGCAGTACTTC. Residues: CASSYRPRDYEQYF. V and J are TRBV6-5 and TRBJ2-7, with a tentative D call TRBD1 (5 bases). Trimming took off 2 bases at V and 3 bases at J, with 11 bases between the two ends. Germline loops: CDR1 MNHEY, CDR2 SVGAGI. The CDR3 covers 14 residues.

V gene TRBV4-1 combines with J gene TRBJ2-7; D not resolved. The germline V gene encodes CDR1 MGHRA and CDR2 YSYEKL. The CDR3 runs 14 residues. V lost 0 bases to trimming and J lost 2 bases, with 8 bases between them. In DNA, the CDR3 is TGCGCCAGCAGCCAAGAAGCACTGGCCTACGAGCAGTACTTC. This sequence encodes CASSQEALAYEQYF.

The V gene is TRBV4-2, the J gene TRBJ1-5; tentatively, D is TRBD1 (5 bases). This CDR3 is 12 amino acids long. The V and J ends lost 2 bases and 6 bases respectively, with 5 bases between them. The V gene's germline CDR1 is LGHNA and CDR2 YNFKEQ. CDR3 nucleotides: TGTGCCAGCAGCCAACAGGGTCAGCCCCAGCATTTT. This sequence encodes CASSQQGQPQHF.

This clone was detected only once. The rearrangement links TRBV6-5 to TRBJ1-1; 7 bases fit TRBD1. This CDR3 spans 15 amino acids. Germline V CDR1 and CDR2: MNHEY, SVGAGI. V shed 5 bases, J shed 3 bases, and the junction held 9 bases outside the gene matches. The CDR3 nucleotides are TGTGCCAGCAGTCCTAGGGGGCAGGAGCACACTGAAGCTTTCTTT. This codes for CASSPRGQEHTEAFF.

The genes are TRBV6-5 and TRBJ2-2; D unclear. Trimming removed 7 bases at V and 2 bases at J, with 11 bases between. The CDR3 spans 14 residues. Germline V gene lookup returns CDR1 MNHEY and CDR2 SVGAGI. The CDR3 nucleotides are TGTGCCAGCACTCCCCTATTAAACACCGGGGAGCTGTTTTTT. As protein: CASTPLLNTGELFF.

DNA for the CDR3: TGTGCCAGCAGCATAGTGGGGGAGGCTTCCTACGAGCAGTACTTC. As protein: CASSIVGEASYEQYF. This chain links TRBV9 with TRBJ2-7, with D possibly matching TRBD2 (6 bases). Germline V gives CDR1 SGDLS, CDR2 YYNGEE. The CDR3 runs 15 residues. Between the trimmed V and J ends, which lost 4 bases and 1 base, there was a span of 15 bases.

The chain combines TRBV11-1 with TRBJ2-1; 9 bases match TRBD2. The J segment lost 8 bases and the V segment lost 6 bases, leaving 2 bases of the junction unmatched. Germline values: CDR1 SGHAT, CDR2 FQDESV (reference sequence). The CDR3 sequence is 12 residues long. The CDR3 DNA sequence: TGTGCCAGCAGGCGGGAGGGGGATGAGCAGTTCTTC. Amino acid sequence: CASRREGDEQFF.